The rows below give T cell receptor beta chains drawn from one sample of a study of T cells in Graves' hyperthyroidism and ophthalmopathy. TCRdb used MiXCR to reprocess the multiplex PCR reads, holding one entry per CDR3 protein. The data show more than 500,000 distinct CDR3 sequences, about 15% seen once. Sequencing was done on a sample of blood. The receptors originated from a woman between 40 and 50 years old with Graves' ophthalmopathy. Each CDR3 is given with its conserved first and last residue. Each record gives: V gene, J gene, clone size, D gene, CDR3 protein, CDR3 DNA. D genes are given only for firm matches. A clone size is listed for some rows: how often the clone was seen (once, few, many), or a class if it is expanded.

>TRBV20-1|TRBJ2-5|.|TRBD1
CSAGRDRGFETQYF
TGCAGTGCGGGCCGGGACAGGGGGTTCGAGACCCAGTACTTC
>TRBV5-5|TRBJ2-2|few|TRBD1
CASSFPRTGNTGELFF
TGTGCCAGCAGCTTTCCCCGGACAGGGAACACCGGGGAGCTGTTTTTT
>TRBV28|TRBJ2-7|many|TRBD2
CASTRSGTSRYEQYF
TGTGCCAGCACCCGATCCGGGACTAGCCGCTACGAGCAGTACTTC
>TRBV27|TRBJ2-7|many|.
CASSSTTDGRYEQYF
TGTGCCAGCAGTTCGACTACCGACGGCCGGTACGAGCAGTACTTC
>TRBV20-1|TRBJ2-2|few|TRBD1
CSAPLTGDPGELFF
TGCAGTGCTCCGCTGACAGGGGACCCCGGGGAGCTGTTTTTT
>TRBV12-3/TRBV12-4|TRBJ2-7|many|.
CASSLSVTYEQYF
TGTGCCAGCAGTTTATCGGTAACCTACGAGCAGTACTTC
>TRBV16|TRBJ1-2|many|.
CASSQFSKDGNYGYTF
TGTGCCAGCAGCCAATTCAGTAAGGACGGGAATTATGGCTACACCTTC
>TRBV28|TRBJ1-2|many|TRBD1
CASISDLTGGLGYGYTF
TGTGCCAGCATCTCCGACTTGACAGGGGGACTTGGTTATGGCTACACCTTC
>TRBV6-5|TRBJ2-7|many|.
CASSYPAQGSYEQYF
TGTGCCAGCAGTTACCCCGCACAGGGTTCCTACGAGCAGTACTTC
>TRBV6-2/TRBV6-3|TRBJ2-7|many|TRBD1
CASRTGTGGEEQYF
TGTGCCAGCAGAACCGGGACAGGGGGCGAAGAGCAGTACTTC
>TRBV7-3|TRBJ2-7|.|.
CASSFTGGAFGRTDYEQYF
TGTGCCAGCAGCTTTACGGGGGGCGCTTTCGGGAGGACCGACTACGAGCAGTACTTC
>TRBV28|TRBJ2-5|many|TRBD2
CASSSISGSQETQYF
TGTGCCAGCAGCTCCATTAGCGGGAGCCAAGAGACCCAGTACTTC
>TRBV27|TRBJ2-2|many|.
CASSPRGVGITGELFF
TGTGCCAGCAGCCCCAGGGGTGTAGGGATAACCGGGGAGCTGTTTTTT
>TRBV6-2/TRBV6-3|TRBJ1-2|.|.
CASSYPGGSYGYTF
TGTGCCAGCAGTTATCCGGGCGGATCATATGGCTACACCTTC
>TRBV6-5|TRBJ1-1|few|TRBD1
CASSFSDRAQAFF
TGTGCCAGCAGTTTCTCGGACAGGGCTCAAGCTTTCTTT
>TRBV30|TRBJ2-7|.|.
CAWKFRFSYEQYF
TGTGCCTGGAAGTTCCGGTTCTCCTACGAGCAGTACTTC
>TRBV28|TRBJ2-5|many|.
CASLRIPRETQYF
TGTGCCAGCCTCCGGATTCCGCGAGAGACCCAGTACTTC
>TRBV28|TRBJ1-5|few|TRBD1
CASWGNRGGTRPQHF
TGTGCCAGCTGGGGAAACAGGGGTGGAACTCGGCCCCAGCATTTT
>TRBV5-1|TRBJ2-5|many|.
CASSFFGSGGETQYF
TGCGCCAGCAGCTTTTTTGGGAGTGGGGGTGAGACCCAGTACTTC
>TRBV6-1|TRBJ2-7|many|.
CASSEIWVGPYEQYF
TGTGCCAGCAGTGAAATATGGGTCGGACCCTACGAGCAGTACTTC
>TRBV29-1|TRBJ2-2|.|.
CSVQDGEFAGELFF
TGCAGCGTGCAGGACGGGGAATTCGCCGGGGAGCTGTTTTTT
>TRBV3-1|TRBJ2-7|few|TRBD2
CASSQVAGGPSSYEQYF
TGTGCCAGCAGCCAAGTTGCGGGAGGGCCGAGCTCCTACGAGCAGTACTTC
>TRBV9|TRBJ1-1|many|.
CASSVAAWSEAFF
TGTGCCAGCAGCGTAGCCGCGTGGAGCGAAGCTTTCTTT
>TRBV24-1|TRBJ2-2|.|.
CATSDSVLGHTGELFF
TGTGCCACCAGTGATTCAGTTTTGGGTCACACCGGGGAGCTGTTTTTT
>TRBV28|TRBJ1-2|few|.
CANNGPYGYTF
TGTGCCAACAACGGGCCTTATGGCTACACCTTC
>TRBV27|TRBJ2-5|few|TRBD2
CASSFGGLAETQYF
TGTGCCAGCAGTTTTGGGGGACTAGCAGAGACCCAGTACTTC
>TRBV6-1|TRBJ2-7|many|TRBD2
CASSASGYSYEQYF
TGTGCCAGCAGTGCTAGCGGTTACTCCTACGAGCAGTACTTC
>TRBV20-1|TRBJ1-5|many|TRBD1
CSARTGTGSNQPQHF
TGCAGTGCTAGAACCGGGACAGGGAGCAATCAGCCCCAGCATTTT
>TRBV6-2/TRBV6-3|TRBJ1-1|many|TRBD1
CASSYGRGSTEAFF
TGTGCCAGCAGTTATGGCAGGGGGAGCACTGAAGCTTTCTTT
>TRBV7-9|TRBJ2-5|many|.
CASSVDIYQETQYF
TGTGCCAGCAGCGTAGACATCTACCAAGAGACCCAGTACTTC
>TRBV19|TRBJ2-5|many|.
CASSGINRLETQYF
TGTGCCAGTAGCGGGATTAATCGACTAGAGACCCAGTACTTC
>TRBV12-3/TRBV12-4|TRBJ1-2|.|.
CASRPGPGEGYGYTF
TGTGCCAGCAGACCGGGTCCAGGGGAGGGCTATGGCTACACCTTC
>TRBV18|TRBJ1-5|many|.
CASSPSSTLEPQHF
TGTGCCAGCTCACCGTCATCGACCCTGGAGCCCCAGCATTTT
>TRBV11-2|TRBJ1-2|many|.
CASSPQGYYGYTF
TGTGCCAGCAGCCCACAGGGATACTATGGCTACACCTTC
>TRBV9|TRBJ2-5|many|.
CASSVGGREIWETQYF
TGTGCCAGCAGCGTAGGTGGCAGGGAAATTTGGGAGACCCAGTACTTC
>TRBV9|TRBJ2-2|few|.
CASSPMRSQRTGELFF
TGTGCCAGCAGCCCTATGCGGAGCCAAAGAACCGGGGAGCTGTTTTTT
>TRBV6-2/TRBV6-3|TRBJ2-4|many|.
CASSYSAWGKNIQYF
TGTGCCAGCAGTTACTCCGCCTGGGGGAAAAACATTCAGTACTTC
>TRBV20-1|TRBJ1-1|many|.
CSARGGSTEAFF
TGCAGTGCTAGAGGGGGGAGCACTGAAGCTTTCTTT
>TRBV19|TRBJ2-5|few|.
CASSIDSSGNQETQYF
TGTGCCAGTAGTATAGACTCCTCAGGCAACCAAGAGACCCAGTACTTC
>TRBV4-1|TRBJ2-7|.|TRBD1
CASSHYDRVHEQYF
TGCGCCAGCAGCCATTACGACAGGGTCCACGAGCAGTACTTC
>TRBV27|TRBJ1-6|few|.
CASSLMGLSPLHF
TGTGCCAGCAGTTTAATGGGGCTATCACCCCTCCACTTT
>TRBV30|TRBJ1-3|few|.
CAWSVAGVGNTIYF
TGTGCCTGGAGTGTAGCGGGGGTTGGAAACACCATATATTTT
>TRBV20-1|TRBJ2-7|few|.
CSASNAGYEQYF
TGCAGTGCTAGTAACGCAGGCTACGAGCAGTACTTC
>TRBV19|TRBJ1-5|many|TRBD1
CASSIGRGLNQPQHF
TGTGCCAGTAGTATAGGCAGGGGGCTCAATCAGCCCCAGCATTTT
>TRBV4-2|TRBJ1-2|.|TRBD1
CASSKNTGGLGVYGYTF
TGTGCCAGCAGCAAGAACACAGGGGGCTTGGGTGTTTATGGCTACACCTTC
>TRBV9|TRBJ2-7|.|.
CASSVGSKVGRTVYEQYF
TGTGCCAGCAGCGTAGGGAGTAAGGTGGGGAGGACCGTCTACGAGCAGTACTTC
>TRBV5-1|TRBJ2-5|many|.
CASSLYQGIAGETQYF
TGCGCCAGCAGCTTGTATCAGGGGATAGCAGGAGAGACCCAGTACTTC
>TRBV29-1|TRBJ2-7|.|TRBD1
CSVGGQGRNEQYF
TGCAGCGTGGGGGGACAGGGTCGGAACGAGCAGTACTTC
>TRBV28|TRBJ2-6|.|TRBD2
CASSGLAGDFGANVLTF
TGTGCCAGCAGCGGACTAGCGGGAGATTTTGGGGCCAACGTCCTGACTTTC
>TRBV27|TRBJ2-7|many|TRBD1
CASKQQGASLDEQYF
TGTGCCAGCAAACAACAGGGGGCTTCTCTCGACGAGCAGTACTTC
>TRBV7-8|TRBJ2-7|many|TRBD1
CASSLIWDRVYEQYF
TGTGCCAGCAGCTTAATATGGGACAGGGTCTACGAGCAGTACTTC
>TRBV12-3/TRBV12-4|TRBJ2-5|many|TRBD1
CASSPRGETQYF
TGTGCCAGCAGCCCCAGGGGGGAGACCCAGTACTTC
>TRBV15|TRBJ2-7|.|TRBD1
CATSSEGASFYEQYF
TGTGCCACCAGCAGCGAGGGGGCTAGTTTCTACGAGCAGTACTTC
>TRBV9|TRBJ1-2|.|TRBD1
CASSSQGALGYGYTF
TGTGCCAGCAGCTCCCAGGGGGCGTTGGGTTATGGCTACACCTTC
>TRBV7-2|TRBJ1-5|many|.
CASSLIFNSNQPQHF
TGTGCCAGCAGCTTAATTTTCAATAGCAATCAGCCCCAGCATTTT
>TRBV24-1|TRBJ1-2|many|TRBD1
CATSTLDRGLLGYTF
TGTGCCACCAGTACCCTGGACAGGGGGCTACTAGGCTACACCTTC
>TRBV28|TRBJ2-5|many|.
CASSLFLAEESGETQYF
TGTGCCAGCAGTTTATTTCTTGCGGAGGAGTCGGGGGAGACCCAGTACTTC
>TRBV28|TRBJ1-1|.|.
CASSLPARGDTEAFF
TGTGCCAGCAGTTTACCGGCCCGAGGGGACACTGAAGCTTTCTTT